This TCR beta chain was identified in a study of blood T cell repertoires in COVID-19. In the study's own analysis: Reference gene primers were amplified, and this amplification served to estimate nucleated cell counts. Sequenced by immunoSEQ multiplex PCR; TCRdb stores in-frame clones only, minus some. V, J and clone size reflect that table, while D and trimming were determined from the DNA. The sample contains fewer than 200,000 clones, 88% of which appear only once. The CDR3 extends over 18 amino acids. With V trimmed by 4 bases and J by 1 base, 10 bases remained unmatched. Germline-derived CDR1 and CDR2 are SGHRS and YFSETQ.

The origin of this receptor is a man aged 50 to 60 who had recovered from COVID-19. Sequencing input: peripheral blood. V usage is TRBV5-1 and J usage is TRBJ2-6; TRBD2 aligns across 8 bases. The CDR3 here is CASSREGRARSGANVLTF. Here the CDR3 DNA reads TGCGCCAGCAGCCGGGAGGGCAGGGCCCGATCTGGGGCCAACGTCCTGACTTTC.